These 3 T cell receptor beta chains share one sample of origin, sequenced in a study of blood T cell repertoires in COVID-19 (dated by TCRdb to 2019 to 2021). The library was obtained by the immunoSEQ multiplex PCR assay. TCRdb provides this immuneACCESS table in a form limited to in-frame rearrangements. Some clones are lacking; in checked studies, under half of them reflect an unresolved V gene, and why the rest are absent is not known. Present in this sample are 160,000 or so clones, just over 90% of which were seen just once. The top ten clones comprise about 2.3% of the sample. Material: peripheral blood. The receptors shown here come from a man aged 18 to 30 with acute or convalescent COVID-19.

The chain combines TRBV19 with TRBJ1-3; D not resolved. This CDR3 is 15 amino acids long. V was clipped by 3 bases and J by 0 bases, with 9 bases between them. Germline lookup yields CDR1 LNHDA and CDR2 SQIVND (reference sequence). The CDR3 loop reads CASSITGSSGNTIYF. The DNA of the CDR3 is TGTGCCAGTAGTATTACCGGGTCCTCTGGAAACACCATATATTTT.

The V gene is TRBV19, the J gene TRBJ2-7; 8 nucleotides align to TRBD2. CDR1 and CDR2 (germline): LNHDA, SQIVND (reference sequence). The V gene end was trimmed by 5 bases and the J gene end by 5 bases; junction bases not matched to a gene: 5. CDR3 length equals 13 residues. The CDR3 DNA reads TGTGCCAGTAGTGACGGGGGGGAGAACGAGCAGTACTTC. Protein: CASSDGGENEQYF.

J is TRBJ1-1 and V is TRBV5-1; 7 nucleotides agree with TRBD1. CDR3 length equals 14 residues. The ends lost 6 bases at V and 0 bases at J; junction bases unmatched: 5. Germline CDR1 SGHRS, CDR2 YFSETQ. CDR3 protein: CASTQGGMNTEAFF. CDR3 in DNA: TGCGCCAGCACGCAGGGGGGCATGAACACTGAAGCTTTCTTT.